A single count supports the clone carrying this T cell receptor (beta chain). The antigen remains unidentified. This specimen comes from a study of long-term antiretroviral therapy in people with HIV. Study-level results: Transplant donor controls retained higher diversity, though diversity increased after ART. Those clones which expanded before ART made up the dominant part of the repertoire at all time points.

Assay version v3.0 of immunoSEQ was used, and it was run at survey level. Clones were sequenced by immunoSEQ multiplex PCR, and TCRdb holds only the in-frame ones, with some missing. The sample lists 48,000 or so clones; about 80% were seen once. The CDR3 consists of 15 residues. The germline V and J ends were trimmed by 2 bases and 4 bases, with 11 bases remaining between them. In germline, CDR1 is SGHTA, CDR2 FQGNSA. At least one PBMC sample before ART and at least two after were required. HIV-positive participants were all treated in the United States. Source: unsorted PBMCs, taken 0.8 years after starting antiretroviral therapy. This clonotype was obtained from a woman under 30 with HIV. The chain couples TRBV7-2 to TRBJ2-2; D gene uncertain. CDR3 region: CASSLLGYRTGELFF. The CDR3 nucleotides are TGTGCCAGCAGCTTATTGGGCTACCGCACCGGGGAGCTGTTTTTT.